Each of the 4 T cell receptor beta chains below was sequenced from the same sample in a study of blood T cell repertoires in COVID-19. Clones were sequenced by immunoSEQ multiplex PCR, and TCRdb holds only the in-frame ones, with some missing. The profile shows about 360,000 clones, approximately 86% of them singletons. Material: peripheral blood. The source of these receptors is a woman aged 55-75 years with COVID-19, enrolled during active disease.

The J gene is TRBJ1-2, the V gene TRBV7-9; D is possibly TRBD1 (6 bases). Germline V gene data show CDR1 as SEHNR and CDR2 as FQNEAQ (reference sequence). CDR3 size: 16 residues. The V end was cut by 4 bases, the J end by 2 bases, with 17 bases between. This CDR3 is CASSSRDIIPNYGYTF. The DNA for the CDR3 is TGTGCCAGCAGCTCCCGGGACATCATACCCAACTATGGCTACACCTTC.

V is TRBV2 and J is TRBJ1-6; 7 positions match TRBD1. The germline V gene encodes CDR1 SNHLY and CDR2 FYNNEI. V shed 5 bases and J 10 bases; nucleotides not matched to a gene: 11. CDR3 length equals 15 residues. The CDR3: CASSPLTGRGSPLHF. Here the CDR3 DNA reads TGTGCCAGCAGTCCTCTGACAGGGAGAGGCTCACCCCTCCACTTT.

The genes are TRBV5-4 and TRBJ1-1; D unclear. The germline V gene encodes CDR1 SGHNT and CDR2 YYREEE (reference sequence). V was shortened by 4 bases and J by 4 bases, with 17 bases between the two germline ends. The CDR3 extends over 15 amino acids. The CDR3 reads CASSLLNLRGTEAFF. The DNA of the CDR3 is TGTGCCAGCAGCCTCCTGAACCTCCGAGGCACTGAAGCTTTCTTT. Complete variable domain (other parts from reference TRBV5-4 and TRBJ1-1): ETGVTQSPTHLIKTRGQQVTLRCSSQSGHNTVSWYQQALGQGPQFIFQYYREEENGRGNFPPRFSGLQFPNYSSELNVNALELDDSALYLCASSLLNLRGTEAFFGQGTRLTVV.

The CDR3 protein is CSVPTVKETQYF. The DNA of the CDR3 is TGCAGCGTCCCGACAGTCAAAGAGACCCAGTACTTC. The chain recombines TRBV29-1 with TRBJ2-5, with D possibly matching TRBD1 (5 bases). Trimming pared 6 bases from V and 3 bases from J, leaving 11 bases between. The CDR3 runs 12 residues. Germline CDR1 is SQVTM and CDR2 is ANQGSEA. The whole variable domain, remainder taken from reference TRBV29-1 and TRBJ2-5, is SAVISQKPSRDICQRGTSLTIQCQVDSQVTMMFWYRQQPGQSLTLIATANQGSEATYESGFVIDKFPISRPNLTFSTLTVSNMSPEDSSIYLCSVPTVKETQYFGPGTRLLVL.